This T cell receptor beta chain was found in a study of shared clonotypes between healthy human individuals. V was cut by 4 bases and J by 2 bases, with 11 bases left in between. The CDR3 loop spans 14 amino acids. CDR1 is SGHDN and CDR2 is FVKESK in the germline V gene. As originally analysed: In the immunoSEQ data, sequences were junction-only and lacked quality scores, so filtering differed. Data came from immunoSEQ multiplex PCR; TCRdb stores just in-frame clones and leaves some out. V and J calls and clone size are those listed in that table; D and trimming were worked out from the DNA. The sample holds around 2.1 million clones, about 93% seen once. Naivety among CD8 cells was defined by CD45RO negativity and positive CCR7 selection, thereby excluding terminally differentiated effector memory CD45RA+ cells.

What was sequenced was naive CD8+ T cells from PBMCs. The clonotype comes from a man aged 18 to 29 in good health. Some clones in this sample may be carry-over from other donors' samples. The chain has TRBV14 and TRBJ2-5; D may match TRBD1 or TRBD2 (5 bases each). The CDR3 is CASSLRDAQETQYF. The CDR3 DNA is TGTGCCAGCAGCCTACGGGACGCTCAAGAGACCCAGTACTTC.